This TCR beta chain originates from a study of blood T cell repertoires in COVID-19. Data came from immunoSEQ multiplex PCR; TCRdb stores just in-frame clones and leaves some out. The sample has 180,000 or so clones; 80% to 90% are singletons. This TCR derives from a woman aged 50 to 60 in a cohort exposed to, infected with or recovered from COVID-19 (not recorded which). Sequenced: PBMCs or T cells enriched from blood (not recorded which).

Here the CDR3 reads CASSPMQGALGYGYTF. CDR3 in DNA: TGTGCCAGCAGCCCAATGCAGGGGGCGCTGGGCTATGGCTACACCTTC. V gene TRBV14 combines with J gene TRBJ1-2, with 8 positions matching TRBD1. The CDR3 sequence is 16 residues long. CDR1 is SGHDN and CDR2 is FVKESK in the germline V gene. V lost 4 bases to trimming and J lost 4 bases; unmatched junction nucleotides: 11. Variable domain in full (rest from reference TRBV14 and TRBJ1-2): EAGVTQFPSHSVIEKGQTVTLRCDPISGHDNLYWYRRVMGKEIKFLLHFVKESKQDESGMPNNRFLAERTGGTYSTLKVQPAELEDSGVYFCASSPMQGALGYGYTFGSGTRLTVV.